The next 9 T cell receptor beta chains were all read from a single sample in a study of T cell responses to AZD1222 COVID-19 vaccine (dated by TCRdb to about 2021). The time point tag for this specimen amounts to: about 28 days (+/-7) after the second vaccine dose. Interpreted using the paper, the treatment or condition label stands for: meningococcal conjugate vaccine given as trial control. Receptor libraries were prepared by the immunoSEQ multiplex PCR assay. In TCRdb, the immuneACCESS table is reduced to in-frame sequences with V and J assigned. These tables do not hold every clone; where another copy was compared, an unresolved V gene accounts for under half, and the others remain unexplained. For this sample there are around 210,000 clones; roughly 94% appear just once. 1.7% of the sample rests with the top ten. Here the sequenced sample was peripheral blood, taken 28 days after the second dose of the MenACWY control vaccine. These receptors all stem from an adult who received the MenACWY meningococcal vaccine as a control.

J is TRBJ1-4 and V is TRBV28, with 9 nucleotides matching TRBD1. The V gene's germline CDR1 is MDHEN and CDR2 SYDVKM. The V segment lost 6 bases and the J segment 5 bases; nucleotides outside the gene matches: 7. The CDR3 has 15 amino acids. CDR3 sequence (DNA): TGTGCCAGCAGCCCTTCCGGGACAGGGAATGAAAAACTGTTTTTT. This gives the protein CASSPSGTGNEKLFF.

This chain joins TRBV5-1 and TRBJ1-2; TRBD1 matches 10 bases. Looked up from germline, CDR1 is SGHRS and CDR2 is YFSETQ. The CDR3 consists of 15 residues. Germline trimming cut 2 bases from V and 8 bases from J; bases unmatched to any gene: 9. DNA of the CDR3: TGCGCCAGCAGCTTACCGGGACAGGGGTCGGGAGGCTACACCTTC. This gives the protein CASSLPGQGSGGYTF. The full variable domain, with the rest looked up from reference TRBV5-1 and TRBJ1-2, is KAGVTQTPRYLIKTRGQQVTLSCSPISGHRSVSWYQQTPGQGLQFLFEYFSETQRNKGNFPGRFSGRQFSNSRSEMNVSTLELGDSALYLCASSLPGQGSGGYTFGSGTRLTVV.

The chain joins TRBV19 to TRBJ2-6; D unclear. The ends were cut back, 3 bases at V and 2 bases at J, with 8 bases in the middle. Germline-derived CDR1 and CDR2 are LNHDA and SQIVND (reference sequence). This CDR3 has 15 residues. CDR3 protein: CASSIVRAGANVLTF. Written as DNA, the CDR3 is TGTGCCAGTAGTATCGTTAGGGCTGGGGCCAACGTCCTGACTTTC.

This clone was recorded only once. The chain uses TRBV9 and TRBJ2-1, with 9 bases that match TRBD1. The CDR3 is 16 residues long. V shed 0 bases and J 6 bases; nucleotides not matched to a gene: 7. Per the germline V gene, CDR1 is SGDLS and CDR2 is YYNGEE. For the CDR3, the DNA is TGTGCCAGCAGCGTAGCCGGCACAGGGGGCTTCAATGAGCAGTTCTTC. The encoded protein is CASSVAGTGGFNEQFF.

V gene TRBV5-6 combines with J gene TRBJ2-4; D perhaps matches TRBD1 (6 bases). The CDR3 covers 16 residues. V dropped 0 bases and J dropped 0 bases, with 10 bases sitting between them. Germline V gene sequence: CDR1 SGHDT, CDR2 YYEEEE. The CDR3 here is CASSLEGVVAKNIQYF. The CDR3, as DNA: TGTGCCAGCAGCTTGGAGGGGGTGGTAGCCAAAAACATTCAGTACTTC.

This clone has just a few counts. This sequence joins TRBV7-3 and TRBJ1-1, with D hard to call. Germline CDR1 is SGHTA and CDR2 is FQGTGA. Trimming shortened V by 5 bases and J by 1 base, and 8 bases separated the two germline ends. There are 13 residues in the CDR3. Here the CDR3 reads CASSADKNTEAFF. In DNA form, the CDR3 reads TGTGCCAGCAGCGCCGACAAGAACACTGAAGCTTTCTTT.

The chain uses TRBV5-1 and TRBJ2-3; TRBD1 aligns across 7 bases. The CDR3 contains 14 residues. Germline assignment: CDR1 SGHRS and CDR2 YFSETQ. With V trimmed by 4 bases and J by 4 bases, 6 bases remained unmatched. The CDR3 reads CASSTSDRADTQYF. CDR3 DNA sequence: TGCGCCAGCAGCACCAGCGACAGGGCAGATACGCAGTATTTT.

V gene TRBV28 combines with J gene TRBJ1-5; TRBD1 matches at 7 bases. The CDR3 totals 16 residues. From germline, CDR1 is MDHEN and CDR2 SYDVKM. Trimming cost V 6 bases and J 1 base; bases outside gene matches: 9. CDR3 DNA sequence: TGTGCCAGCAGGAAAACCGGGACAGCGAGCAATCAGCCCCAGCATTTT. It codes for CASRKTGTASNQPQHF. The whole variable domain, remainder taken from reference TRBV28 and TRBJ1-5, is DVKVTQSSRYLVKRTGEKVFLECVQDMDHENMFWYRQDPGLGLRLIYFSYDVKMKEKGDIPEGYSVSREKKERFSLILESASTNQTSMYLCASRKTGTASNQPQHFGDGTRLSIL.

This clone was picked up one time. This chain joins TRBV30 and TRBJ1-2, with D tentatively TRBD1 (6 bases). This CDR3 has 15 amino acids. V was shortened by 4 bases and J by 0 bases, with 15 bases between the two germline ends. Germline loops: CDR1 GTSNPN, CDR2 SVGIG (reference sequence). CDR3 bases: TGTGCCTGGACTATAGCAGGGGTTCCTAACTATGGCTACACCTTC. It codes for CAWTIAGVPNYGYTF.